This T cell receptor (beta chain) is from a study of blood T cell repertoires in COVID-19. In the study's own analysis: Estimated nucleated cell counts came from reference gene primer amplification. TCRdb keeps only in-frame clones here, not all; method: immunoSEQ multiplex PCR. Clone size and the V and J calls come from that table; the DNA yielded D and trimming. The data contain a few hundred thousand clones, around three quarters of them singletons. The CDR3 sequence is 19 residues long. Germline lookup yields CDR1 MGHRA and CDR2 YSYEKL. The J segment lost 4 bases and the V segment lost 1 base, leaving 8 bases of the junction unmatched.

Sequenced: peripheral blood. This TCR derives from a woman older than 75 with acute or convalescent COVID-19. The rearrangement uses TRBV4-1 and TRBJ2-3; TRBD2 aligns across 16 bases. The CDR3 coding sequence is TGCGCCAGCAGCCAAGGAGGGACTAGCGGGGGGGCCTTGGCAGATACGCAGTATTTT. Translated, it gives CASSQGGTSGGALADTQYF.